Below are 6 T cell receptor beta chains sequenced from a single sample in a study of blood T cells in healthy people across ages. Combining a sample-barcoded 5' primer with a J-beta primer mix, a second PCR ran for about 7 to 11 cycles. TCRdb used MiXCR to reprocess the 5' RACE reads, holding one entry per CDR3 protein. This sample has some 640,000 distinct CDR3 sequences, with around 48% found just once. The sequenced sample was blood. The source is a woman aged 60-70 years in good health.

This clonotype was found a few times. CDR3 bases: TGTGCCAGCAGCTCAGGACAGGGTGGGGCCTACGAGCAGTACTTC. Protein: CASSSGQGGAYEQYF. The J gene is TRBJ2-7, the V gene TRBV7-6; 8 bases align to TRBD1. The V gene's germline CDR1 is SGHVS and CDR2 FNYEAQ. This CDR3 region has 15 residues. V was pared by 4 bases and J by 2 bases, with 7 bases of the junction left unmatched.

This chain links TRBV6-6 with TRBJ1-4, with D possibly being TRBD1 (5 bases). This CDR3 comprises 15 residues. The germline CDR1 and CDR2 sequences are MNHNY and SVGAGI (reference sequence). Trimming stripped 2 bases from V and 7 bases from J, with 14 bases between. The CDR3 nucleotides read TGTGCCAGCAGTTACGGTCGGGACTGGGGTGAAAAACTGTTTTTT. Its translation: CASSYGRDWGEKLFF.

J is TRBJ1-4 and V is TRBV6-5; the D is unclear. Germline loops: CDR1 MNHEY, CDR2 SVGAGI. This CDR3 is 14 amino acids long. The germline V and J ends were trimmed by 6 bases and 9 bases, with 17 bases remaining between them. The CDR3 sequence is CASSSPPGLQKLFF. CDR3 nucleotides: TGTGCCAGCAGCTCCCCCCCGGGTCTCCAAAAACTGTTTTTT.

V usage is TRBV28 and J usage is TRBJ2-7, with TRBD1 identical over 10 bases. From germline, CDR1 is MDHEN and CDR2 SYDVKM. Losses at the gene ends were 5 bases for V and 11 bases for J; bases not matched to a gene: 12. The CDR3 loop spans 14 amino acids. CDR3 in amino acids: CASSPPGQGTSKYF. Written as DNA, the CDR3 is TGTGCCAGCAGTCCTCCGGGACAGGGGACTTCGAAGTACTTC.

The gene calls are TRBV20-1 and TRBJ2-1; 10 nucleotides line up with TRBD2. The germline CDR1 and CDR2 sequences are DFQATT and SNEGSKA (reference sequence). There are 16 residues in the CDR3. Trimming took 3 bases from V and 2 from J; bases not matched to a gene: 7. CDR3 sequence reads: CSARSSGSPTYNEQFF. DNA for the CDR3: TGCAGTGCTAGGTCTAGCGGGAGTCCCACCTACAATGAGCAGTTCTTC.

With regard to this clonotype: The junction departs from germline at one end; a sequencing error may be responsible. The chain couples TRBV7-3 to TRBJ2-1; D is perhaps TRBD1 or TRBD2 (7 bases each). Germline V gives CDR1 SGHTA, CDR2 FQGTGA. The CDR3 totals 16 residues. The chain's CDR3 is CASSSNPGGVYDEQFF. The CDR3 DNA follows: TGTGCCAGCAGCTCTAACCCAGGGGGGGTCTACGATGAGCAGTTCTTC.